The 26 T cell receptor beta chains below all came from one sample that was sequenced in a study of shared clonotypes between healthy human individuals (dated by TCRdb to the early 2020s). To prepare the library, the immunoSEQ multiplex PCR assay was applied. The immuneACCESS repertoire file appears here via TCRdb, limited to in-frame rearrangements. These files lack a portion of the clones; in checked studies, under half of the deficit traces to unresolved V genes, and the cause of the others is not known. Here the sample has some 2,500,000 clones; approximately 90% occur a single time. More than 0.35% of the sample is taken by the ten largest. Sample: naive CD4+ T cells from PBMCs. Reading the label with the study, this specimen's cell subset or site is: CD45RA+ positively selected. Receptor source: a man between 18 and 29 years old in good health. Some clones in this sample may be carry-over from other donors' samples.

The chain recombines TRBV29-1 with TRBJ2-5; D is ambiguous. The DNA end is more similar to TRBJ2-7, so the J call may be wrong. Germline V gene lookup returns CDR1 SQVTM and CDR2 ANQGSEA. CDR3 size: 10 residues. The CDR3 nucleotides read TGCAGCGTTGGGCGGAGCGAGCAGTACTTC. Protein sequence: CSVGRSEQYF.

The rearrangement links TRBV2 to TRBJ2-1; no clear D. V was clipped by 2 bases and J by 4 bases, with 12 bases between them. The CDR3 has 15 amino acids. Germline-derived CDR1 and CDR2 are SNHLY and FYNNEI. The CDR3 DNA reads TGTGCCAGCAGTGAAATGGGTTCAGGTTACAATGAGCAGTTCTTC. Amino acid sequence: CASSEMGSGYNEQFF.

Of note for this clone: In the same sample, other DNA sequences code for this CDR3. V is TRBV2 and J is TRBJ2-2, with D uncertain. Trimming removed 4 bases at V and 2 bases at J, with 8 bases between. The V gene's germline CDR1 is SNHLY and CDR2 FYNNEI. This CDR3 has 14 residues. The CDR3 loop is CASSVGSNTGELFF. In DNA, the CDR3 is TGTGCCAGCAGTGTAGGCTCCAACACCGGGGAGCTGTTTTTT.

The J gene is TRBJ2-7, the V gene TRBV27, with 12 nucleotides matching TRBD2. J gave up 1 base and V 5 bases, and 9 bases lay outside the gene matches. The germline gives CDR1 MNHEY, CDR2 SMNVEV (reference sequence). The CDR3 sequence is 17 residues long. CDR3 DNA sequence: TGTGCCAGCAGTCTCGGACTAGCGGGGTCCGGGTCCTACGAGCAGTACTTC. Amino acids: CASSLGLAGSGSYEQYF.

This clone was recorded once. This sequence joins TRBV30 and TRBJ2-1; 7 bases fit TRBD2. There are 14 residues in the CDR3. The germline V gene has CDR1 GTSNPN and CDR2 SVGIG (reference sequence). The J segment lost 8 bases and the V segment lost 3 bases, leaving 10 bases of the junction unmatched. CDR3 region: CAWRAGERKHEQFF. CDR3 DNA: TGTGCCTGGAGGGCGGGAGAAAGGAAACATGAGCAGTTCTTC.

This clone has just one count. V and J are TRBV6-5 and TRBJ2-5; weak D call: TRBD2 (5 bases). Gene TRBJ2-7 matches the end of the DNA better, so the J call may be wrong. This CDR3 has 15 amino acids. From germline, CDR1 is MNHEY and CDR2 SVGAGI. CDR3 coding DNA: TGTGCCAGCAGTCCCCCTCGGGCGGAGGCCTACGAGCAGTACTTC. Its translation: CASSPPRAEAYEQYF.

This chain connects TRBV5-5 to TRBJ1-2; 11 bases match TRBD1. Unmatched junction bases numbered 4, after V lost 4 bases and J lost 5 bases. This CDR3 has 14 residues. Germline V gene data show CDR1 as SGHKS and CDR2 as YYEKEE (reference sequence). In nucleotides, the CDR3 is TGTGCCAGCAGCCGGGACAGGGGGTCTTATGGCTACACCTTC. It encodes CASSRDRGSYGYTF. The whole variable domain, remainder taken from reference TRBV5-5 and TRBJ1-2, is DAGVTQSPTHLIKTRGQQVTLRCSPISGHKSVSWYQQVLGQGPQFIFQYYEKEERGRGNFPDRFSARQFPNYSSELNVNALLLGDSALYLCASSRDRGSYGYTFGSGTRLTVV.

In DNA form, the CDR3 reads TGTGCCAGCAGCTCACTTACCGGGACGTCCCTAGGTGAAGCTTTCTTT. Amino acid sequence: CASSSLTGTSLGEAFF. V usage is TRBV7-9 and J usage is TRBJ1-1; maybe TRBD1 (5 bases). Germline V lookup: CDR1 SEHNR, CDR2 FQNEAQ (reference sequence). V dropped 4 bases and J dropped 7 bases, with 22 bases sitting between them. The CDR3 consists of 16 residues.

V and J are TRBV10-3 and TRBJ2-5; 7 bases match TRBD2. Germline values: CDR1 ENHRY, CDR2 SYGVKD. The CDR3 totals 13 residues. V dropped 10 bases and J dropped 1; count of bases not matched to a gene: 6. The CDR3 reads CATGRTLQETQYF. CDR3 nucleotides: TGTGCCACCGGGAGGACACTCCAAGAGACCCAGTACTTC.

This chain uses TRBV4-3 with TRBJ2-1; D remains unclear. From germline, CDR1 is LGHNA and CDR2 YSLEER. The CDR3 has 14 amino acids. V shed 4 bases and J shed 6 bases, with 13 bases lying between them. This CDR3 is CASSPGIAGNEQFF. DNA for the CDR3: TGCGCCAGCAGCCCTGGGATAGCAGGCAATGAGCAGTTCTTC.

V and J are TRBV20-1 and TRBJ1-5, with a possible D match to TRBD1 (6 bases). V was trimmed by 3 bases and J by 15 bases, leaving 15 bases between them. The CDR3 contains 11 residues. The germline CDR1 and CDR2 sequences are DFQATT and SNEGSKA (reference sequence). CDR3 sequence reads: CSASFRQGPHF. CDR3 coding DNA: TGCAGTGCTAGCTTTCGGCAGGGGCCGCATTTT.

The chain uses TRBV5-6 and TRBJ2-2; tentative D call: TRBD1 (6 bases). V dropped 0 bases and J dropped 5 bases, with 11 bases sitting between them. Germline V CDR1 and CDR2: SGHDT, YYEEEE. The CDR3 consists of 15 residues. The CDR3 bases are TGTGCCAGCAGCTTGGGGGGGCGACAGACCGGGGAGCTGTTTTTT. Translated, it gives CASSLGGRQTGELFF. The complete variable domain, with remaining parts taken from reference TRBV5-6 and TRBJ2-2, reads DAGVTQSPTHLIKTRGQQVTLRCSPKSGHDTVSWYQQALGQGPQFIFQYYEEEERQRGNFPDRFSGHQFPNYSSELNVNALLLGDSALYLCASSLGGRQTGELFFGEGSRLTVL.

CDR3: CASSVAGNGYTF. DNA for the CDR3: TGTGCCAGCAGTGTAGCGGGGAATGGCTACACCTTC. The chain couples TRBV2 to TRBJ1-2; D is unresolved. The germline V gene encodes CDR1 SNHLY and CDR2 FYNNEI. V was shortened by 4 bases and J by 6 bases, with 9 bases between the two germline ends. This CDR3 region has 12 residues.

DNA of the CDR3: TGTGCCAGCAGTGAAGGGAATAACTATGGCTACACCTTC. It yields the protein CASSEGNNYGYTF. The chain uses TRBV2 and TRBJ1-2; unclear D gene. V lost 1 base and J lost 1, with 4 bases in between. The CDR3 contains 13 residues. Germline CDR1 is SNHLY and CDR2 is FYNNEI.

This clone was seen only once. The V call is TRBV12-2, the J call TRBJ2-7; TRBD1 was called by the table and not checked on the DNA. TRBV12-2 is a documented pseudogene. The length of the CDR3 is 14 residues. CDR3: CASRFRDRGYEQYF. The CDR3 nucleotides are TGTGCAAGTCGCTTCCGGGACAGGGGATACGAGCAGTACTTC.

The V call is TRBV29-1, the J call TRBJ1-1; 10 bases map to TRBD1. This CDR3 has 13 amino acids. Germline V gene lookup returns CDR1 SQVTM and CDR2 ANQGSEA. V lost 7 bases and J lost 8; bases outside the gene matches: 10. In DNA form, the CDR3 reads TGCAGCGCACTCCGGGACAGGGGTTCCGAAGCTTTCTTT. Encoded protein: CSALRDRGSEAFF. The whole variable domain, filled in from reference TRBV29-1 and TRBJ1-1, reads SAVISQKPSRDICQRGTSLTIQCQVDSQVTMMFWYRQQPGQSLTLIATANQGSEATYESGFVIDKFPISRPNLTFSTLTVSNMSPEDSSIYLCSALRDRGSEAFFGQGTRLTVV.

A single count supports this clone. The chain couples TRBV7-2 to TRBJ2-1; 10 bases agree with TRBD1. The germline V gene has CDR1 SGHTA and CDR2 FQGNSA. V shed 5 bases and J 4 bases; nucleotides not matched to a gene: 8. This CDR3 has 16 amino acids. The CDR3 nucleotides read TGTGCCAGCAGCCCCAGGACAGGGGGAAGGTACAATGAGCAGTTCTTC. The encoded protein is CASSPRTGGRYNEQFF. Full variable domain (rest looked up from reference TRBV7-2 and TRBJ2-1): GAGVSQSPSNKVTEKGKDVELRCDPISGHTALYWYRQSLGQGLEFLIYFQGNSAPDKSGLPSDRFSAERTGGSVSTLTIQRTQQEDSAVYLCASSPRTGGRYNEQFFGPGTRLTVL.

V is TRBV6-5 and J is TRBJ1-1; perhaps TRBD1 as D (5 bases). Trimming pared 5 bases from V and 7 bases from J, leaving 11 bases between. The CDR3 runs to 12 residues. Germline V gives CDR1 MNHEY, CDR2 SVGAGI. CDR3 coding DNA: TGTGCCAGCAGTCCACGACAGTTTGAAGCTTTCTTT. Translated: CASSPRQFEAFF.

The count of this clone is one. The chain has TRBV19 and TRBJ2-1, with D perhaps matching TRBD2 (5 bases). Per germline, CDR1 LNHDA and CDR2 SQIVND (reference sequence). CDR3 length: 13 amino acids. V gave up 3 bases and J gave up 10 bases, with 13 bases separating them. The chain's CDR3 is CASSINREGEQFF. The CDR3 nucleotides are TGTGCCAGTAGTATTAACCGGGAAGGAGAGCAGTTCTTC.

V is TRBV2 and J is TRBJ2-7; TRBD1 is a possible D gene (6 bases). V lost 6 bases, J lost 6 bases, and 15 bases lay in between. This CDR3 is built from 13 residues. Germline V lookup: CDR1 SNHLY, CDR2 FYNNEI. DNA of the CDR3: TGTGCCAGCAGCGTCGACAGGATTGGCGAGCAGTACTTC. This codes for CASSVDRIGEQYF. The variable domain in full, with the rest retrieved from reference TRBV2 and TRBJ2-7, is EPEVTQTPSHQVTQMGQEVILRCVPISNHLYFYWYRQILGQKVEFLVSFYNNEISEKSEIFDDQFSVERPDGSNFTLKIRSTKLEDSAMYFCASSVDRIGEQYFGPGTRLTVT.

This rearrangement joins TRBV6-5 to TRBJ2-2; TRBD1 agrees at 9 bases. The germline CDR1 and CDR2 sequences are MNHEY and SVGAGI. After removal of 7 bases from V and 1 base from J, the junction contained 1 base not matched to a gene. The CDR3 has 14 residues. The CDR3 here is CASTGQGNTGELFF. CDR3 bases: TGTGCCAGCACGGGACAGGGGAACACCGGGGAGCTGTTTTTT.

With regard to this clone: The identical CDR3 is also encoded by other nucleotide sequences in the sample. The genes are TRBV7-2 and TRBJ2-5; TRBD2 might be the D (5 bases). Germline V gene sequence: CDR1 SGHTA, CDR2 FQGNSA. The CDR3 has 14 amino acids. V was pared by 1 base and J by 2 bases, with 8 bases between. In nucleotides, the CDR3 is TGTGCCAGCAGCTTAGGCCCGGGACAAGAGACCCAGTACTTC. It is translated as CASSLGPGQETQYF. Looking up the rest from reference TRBV7-2 and TRBJ2-5 gives the full variable domain: GAGVSQSPSNKVTEKGKDVELRCDPISGHTALYWYRQSLGQGLEFLIYFQGNSAPDKSGLPSDRFSAERTGGSVSTLTIQRTQQEDSAVYLCASSLGPGQETQYFGPGTRLLVL.

This chain uses TRBV7-2 with TRBJ2-5; a weak D match, TRBD2 (5 bases). The CDR3 has 12 amino acids. The ends were cut back, 3 bases at V and 5 bases at J, with 7 bases in the middle. Germline V gives CDR1 SGHTA, CDR2 FQGNSA. The CDR3 is CASSFGGETQYF. CDR3 in DNA: TGTGCCAGCAGCTTCGGCGGGGAGACCCAGTACTTC.

In the case of this clone: Other DNA sequences in this sample translate to the same CDR3. The rearrangement links TRBV6-1 to TRBJ2-2; D is unresolved. Germline V gene lookup returns CDR1 MNHNS and CDR2 SASEGT. CDR3 length: 13 amino acids. Trimming removed 4 bases at V and 0 bases at J, with 3 bases between. CDR3 in amino acids: CASSGTNTGELFF. CDR3 coding DNA: TGTGCCAGCAGTGGGACGAACACCGGGGAGCTGTTTTTT.

This chain connects TRBV5-1 to TRBJ2-1; weak D call: TRBD2 (5 bases). The germline gives CDR1 SGHRS, CDR2 YFSETQ. The CDR3 has 15 amino acids. V was cut by 4 bases and J by 6 bases, with 17 bases left in between. CDR3 loop: CASSVGLAPLNEQFF. The CDR3 nucleotides are TGCGCCAGCAGCGTCGGGCTAGCTCCACTCAATGAGCAGTTCTTC.

The CDR3 region is CASSPVTGRPEKLFF. CDR3 nucleotides: TGTGCCAGCAGCCCCGTGACAGGGCGGCCTGAAAAACTGTTTTTT. This sequence joins TRBV7-2 and TRBJ1-4; 7 nucleotides align to TRBD1. With V trimmed by 5 bases and J by 7 bases, 10 bases remained unmatched. The CDR3 runs to 15 residues. Germline loops: CDR1 SGHTA, CDR2 FQGNSA.